Listed below are T cell receptor beta chains from one sample, sequenced in a study of cytomegalovirus exposure and HLA in healthy donors. Profiling relied on immunoSEQ multiplex PCR, and the TCRdb table lists in-frame clones only, not all of them. This sample has roughly 150,000 clones, with roughly four fifths found just once. Sequenced material: PBMCs. These receptor sequences come from a male donor in good health and CMV-seronegative. CDR3s include the opening cysteine and the closing phenylalanine or tryptophan. D genes are given only for firm matches. A row's size may be missing; if present it is once, few, many or a size class.

-	TRBJ2-2	TRBV30	-	TGTGCCCGGCCAGGGAACACCGGGGAGCTGTTTTTT	CARPGNTGELFF
-	TRBJ2-7	TRBV19	-	TGTGCCAGTGGGGTACAGGGAAACTACTACGAGCAGTACTTC	CASGVQGNYYEQYF
-	TRBJ2-5	TRBV5-1	-	TGCGCCACCTCACCGGGAAATGGCCCCCAAGAGACCCAGTACTTC	CATSPGNGPQETQYF
-	TRBJ2-3	TRBV5-4	TRBD2	TGTGCCAGCAGGCCTCGGGGGGAGGGTACAGATACGCAGTATTTT	CASRPRGEGTDTQYF
once	TRBJ2-7	TRBV4-3	-	TGCGCCAGCAGCCACGATGGAGGTTTTGGGAGTTTGTACGAGCAGTACTTC	CASSHDGGFGSLYEQYF
-	TRBJ2-7	TRBV21-1	-	TGTGCCAGCAGCAAAAAGGGACAACACCATGGGGAGCAGTACTTC	CASSKKGQHHGEQYF
-	TRBJ2-2	TRBV18	-	TGTGCCAGCTCCCCGTTTGATGTGGGAGGTCCCACAATATACAAGACCGGGGAGCTGTTTTTT	CASSPFDVGGPTIYKTGELFF
-	TRBJ2-7	TRBV5-1	TRBD2	TGCGCCAGCAGCCCCCGGTTACTAGCGGGAATCGAGCAGTACTTC	CASSPRLLAGIEQYF
few	TRBJ2-2	TRBV29-1	-	TGCAGCGTTAGCGAATATCACACCGGGGAGCTGTTTTTT	CSVSEYHTGELFF
-	TRBJ1-3	TRBV11-2	-	TGTGCCAGCAGCCAGACGGGGGGAACTGGAAACACCATATATTTT	CASSQTGGTGNTIYF
-	TRBJ1-1	TRBV14	-	TGTGCCAGCAGCCAACAGGGTATCCCCTCTTACGCTTTCTTT	CASSQQGIPSYAFF
few	TRBJ2-2	TRBV18	-	TGTGCCAGCTCGCCGACACCCGCGAACACCGGGGAGCTGTTTTTT	CASSPTPANTGELFF
-	TRBJ2-3	TRBV6-4	TRBD2	TGTGCCAGCAGTGTTAGCGGGAGCACAGATACGCAGTATTTT	CASSVSGSTDTQYF
-	TRBJ1-4	TRBV7-9	TRBD1	TGTGCCAGCAGTTCCGACAGGGGGTCGGCTAATGAAAAACTGTTTTTT	CASSSDRGSANEKLFF
once	TRBJ2-1	TRBV7-9	TRBD2	TGTGCCAGCAGCTTGATTGGGCGGGAGTACTCCTACAATGAGCAGTTCTTC	CASSLIGREYSYNEQFF
once	TRBJ2-3	TRBV29-1	TRBD1	TGCAGCGTTGATCCGGGACAGTCGAGCACAGATACGCAGTATTTT	CSVDPGQSSTDTQYF
-	TRBJ2-7	TRBV2	TRBD2	TGTGCCAGCAGAAATGAGGGAGGGTATCTCTACGAGCAGTACTTC	CASRNEGGYLYEQYF
-	TRBJ2-3	TRBV10-3	-	TGTGCCACCAAGGTCGACAGGCGCACAGATACGCAGTATTTT	CATKVDRRTDTQYF
-	TRBJ2-7	TRBV5-4	TRBD2	TGTGCCAGCCGACTAGCGGGAGTGGGAGAGCAGTACTTC	CASRLAGVGEQYF
-	TRBJ2-7	TRBV5-6	TRBD1	TGTGCCAGCAGCCCCGGACAGGGGCGCTCCTACGAGCAGTACTTC	CASSPGQGRSYEQYF
-	TRBJ2-7	TRBV27	TRBD2	TGTGCCAGCAGTTCTGTACTAGCGGGCCCCTACGAGCAGTACTTC	CASSSVLAGPYEQYF
once	TRBJ2-1	TRBV4-3	TRBD2	TGCGCCAGCAATCAGGAGCGGGAGGGTCCCTACAATGAGCAGTTCTTC	CASNQEREGPYNEQFF
-	TRBJ2-1	TRBV5-6	-	TGTGCCAGCAGCGCGTCACTAGATGAGCAGTTCTTC	CASSASLDEQFF
-	TRBJ1-2	TRBV6-5	-	TGTGCCAGTCCTCAGGGGAGAATGCGCGGCTACACCTTC	CASPQGRMRGYTF
-	TRBJ1-2	TRBV7-8	-	TGTGCCAGCAGTCCTCATCTAGGGAGAGACTATGGCTACACCTTC	CASSPHLGRDYGYTF
-	TRBJ1-2	TRBV6-5	-	TGTGCCAGCAGTTTTCAGGGCTATGGCTACACCTTC	CASSFQGYGYTF
-	TRBJ2-3	TRBV5-4	-	TGTGCCAGCAGCTTACAAGATACGCAGTATTTT	CASSLQDTQYF
-	TRBJ2-5	TRBV7-9	TRBD2	TGTGCCAGCAGCTTACTTAGCGGGAGGGCCCCTGGAGAGACCCAGTACTTC	CASSLLSGRAPGETQYF
-	TRBJ1-2	TRBV19	-	TGTGCCAGTAGTACAGGGAATCGGGATGGCTACACCTTC	CASSTGNRDGYTF
-	TRBJ2-1	TRBV25-1	-	TGTGCCAGCAGTGAATCCTATCGCAATGAGCAGTTCTTC	CASSESYRNEQFF
-	TRBJ2-4	TRBV6-5	TRBD2	TGTGCCAGCTCGGGGGGACCAAACATTCAGTACTTC	CASSGGPNIQYF
few	TRBJ1-1	TRBV6-4	-	TGTGCCAGCAGTGAAACGACAGAGAACACTGAAGCTTTCTTT	CASSETTENTEAFF
-	TRBJ2-1	TRBV6-6	-	TGTGCCAGAGGGAACGAAGGGCGGGCCTACAATGAGCAGTTCTTC	CARGNEGRAYNEQFF
-	TRBJ2-4	TRBV29-1	TRBD1	TGCAGCGCCTCCGGGACAGGGAGTTCCAAAAACATTCAGTACTTC	CSASGTGSSKNIQYF
-	TRBJ1-5	TRBV7-8	-	TGTGCCAGCAGCTTAGATACAGGAAGGAATCAGCCCCAGCATTTT	CASSLDTGRNQPQHF
-	TRBJ2-1	TRBV10-2	-	TGCGCCAGCAGTGAGACTAGAAACAATGAGCAGTTCTTC	CASSETRNNEQFF
-	TRBJ2-7	TRBV27	TRBD1	TGTGCCAGCAGTTGGGGGACAGGGTACTACGAGCAGTACTTC	CASSWGTGYYEQYF